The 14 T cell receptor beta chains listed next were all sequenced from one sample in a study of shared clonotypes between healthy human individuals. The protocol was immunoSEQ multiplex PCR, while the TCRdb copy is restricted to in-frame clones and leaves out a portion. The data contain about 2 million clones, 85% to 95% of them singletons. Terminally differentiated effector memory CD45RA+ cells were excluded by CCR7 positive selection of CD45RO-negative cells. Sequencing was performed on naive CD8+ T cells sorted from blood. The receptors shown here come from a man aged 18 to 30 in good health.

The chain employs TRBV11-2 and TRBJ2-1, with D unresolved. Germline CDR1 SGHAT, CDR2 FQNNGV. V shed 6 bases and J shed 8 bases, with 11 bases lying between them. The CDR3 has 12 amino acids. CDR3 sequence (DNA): TGTGCCAGCAGTATCAAGTTCGATGAGCAGTTCTTC. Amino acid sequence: CASSIKFDEQFF.

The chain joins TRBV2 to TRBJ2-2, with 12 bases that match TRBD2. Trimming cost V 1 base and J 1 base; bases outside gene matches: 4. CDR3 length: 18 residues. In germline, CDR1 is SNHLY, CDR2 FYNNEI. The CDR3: CASSEGLAGVENTGELFF. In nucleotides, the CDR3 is TGTGCCAGCAGTGAAGGACTAGCGGGGGTTGAGAACACCGGGGAGCTGTTTTTT.

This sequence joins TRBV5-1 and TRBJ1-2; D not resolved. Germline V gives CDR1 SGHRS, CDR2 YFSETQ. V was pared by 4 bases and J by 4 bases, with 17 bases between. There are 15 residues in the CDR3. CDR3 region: CASSGVSELGYGYTF. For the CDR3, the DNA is TGCGCCAGCAGCGGAGTCTCTGAGTTGGGCTATGGCTACACCTTC.

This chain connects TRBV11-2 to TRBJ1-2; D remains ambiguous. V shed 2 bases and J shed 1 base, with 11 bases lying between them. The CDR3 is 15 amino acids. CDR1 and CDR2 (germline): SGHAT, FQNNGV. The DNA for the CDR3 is TGTGCCAGCAGCTTAACTGGGGTTATTAACTATGGCTACACCTTC. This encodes CASSLTGVINYGYTF.

The CDR3 protein is CASSYLFPGGNHEQYF. In DNA form, the CDR3 reads TGTGCCAGCAGTTACCTTTTCCCCGGAGGGAACCACGAGCAGTACTTC. The gene calls are TRBV6-5 and TRBJ2-7; D perhaps matches TRBD2 (6 bases). Per germline, CDR1 MNHEY and CDR2 SVGAGI. The CDR3 totals 16 residues. V lost 2 bases and J 5 bases, leaving 19 bases between the germline ends.

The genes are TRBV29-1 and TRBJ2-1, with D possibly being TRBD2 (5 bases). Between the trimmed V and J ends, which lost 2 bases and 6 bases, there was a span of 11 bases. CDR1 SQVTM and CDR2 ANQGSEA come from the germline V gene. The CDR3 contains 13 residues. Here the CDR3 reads CSVETGIGNEQFF. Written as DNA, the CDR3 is TGCAGCGTTGAAACCGGGATTGGCAATGAGCAGTTCTTC.

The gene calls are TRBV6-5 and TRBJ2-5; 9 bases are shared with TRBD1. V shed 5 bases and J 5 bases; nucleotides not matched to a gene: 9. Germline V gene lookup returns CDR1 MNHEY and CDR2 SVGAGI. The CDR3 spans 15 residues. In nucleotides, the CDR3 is TGTGCCAGCAGTGGACAGGGGCCCCCTGGTGAGACCCAGTACTTC. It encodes CASSGQGPPGETQYF.

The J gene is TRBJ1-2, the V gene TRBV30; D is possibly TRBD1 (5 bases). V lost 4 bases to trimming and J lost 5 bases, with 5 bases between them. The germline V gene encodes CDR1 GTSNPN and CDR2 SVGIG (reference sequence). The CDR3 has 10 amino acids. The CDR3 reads CAWKGYGYTF. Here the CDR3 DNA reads TGTGCCTGGAAGGGGTATGGCTACACCTTC.

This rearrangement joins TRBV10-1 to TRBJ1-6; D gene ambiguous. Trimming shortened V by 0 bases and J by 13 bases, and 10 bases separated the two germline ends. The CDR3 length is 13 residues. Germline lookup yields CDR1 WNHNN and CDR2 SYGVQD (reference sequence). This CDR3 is CASSESPATPLHF. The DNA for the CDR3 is TGCGCCAGCAGTGAGTCGCCAGCAACGCCCCTCCACTTT.

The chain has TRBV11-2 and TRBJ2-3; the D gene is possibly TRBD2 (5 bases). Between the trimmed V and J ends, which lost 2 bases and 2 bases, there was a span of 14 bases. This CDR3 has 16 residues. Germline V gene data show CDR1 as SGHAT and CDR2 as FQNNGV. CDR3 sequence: CASSLNPLAVTDTQYF. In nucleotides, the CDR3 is TGTGCCAGCAGCTTAAACCCGCTAGCAGTCACAGATACGCAGTATTTT. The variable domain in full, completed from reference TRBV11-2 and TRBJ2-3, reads EAGVAQSPRYKIIEKRQSVAFWCNPISGHATLYWYQQILGQGPKLLIQFQNNGVVDDSQLPKDRFSAERLKGVDSTLKIQPAKLEDSAVYLCASSLNPLAVTDTQYFGPGTRLTVL.

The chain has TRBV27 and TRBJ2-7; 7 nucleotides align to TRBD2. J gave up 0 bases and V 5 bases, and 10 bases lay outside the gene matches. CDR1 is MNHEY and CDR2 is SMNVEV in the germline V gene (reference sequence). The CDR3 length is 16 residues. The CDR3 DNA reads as TGTGCCAGCAGTCCCTCGGGAGGCATGCTCTCCTACGAGCAGTACTTC. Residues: CASSPSGGMLSYEQYF.

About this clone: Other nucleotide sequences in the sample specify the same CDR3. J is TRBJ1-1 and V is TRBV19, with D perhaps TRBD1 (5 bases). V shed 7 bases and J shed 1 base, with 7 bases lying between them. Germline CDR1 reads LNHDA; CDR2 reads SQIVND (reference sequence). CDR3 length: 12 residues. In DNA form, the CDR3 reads TGTGCCAGTACCACAGGGAACACTGAAGCTTTCTTT. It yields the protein CASTTGNTEAFF.

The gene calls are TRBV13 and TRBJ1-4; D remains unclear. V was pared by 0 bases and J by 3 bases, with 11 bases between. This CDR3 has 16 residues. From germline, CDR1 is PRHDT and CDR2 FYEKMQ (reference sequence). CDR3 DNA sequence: TGTGCCAGCAGCTTAGGGTTCGAGGAGGCTAATGAAAAACTGTTTTTT. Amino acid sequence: CASSLGFEEANEKLFF.

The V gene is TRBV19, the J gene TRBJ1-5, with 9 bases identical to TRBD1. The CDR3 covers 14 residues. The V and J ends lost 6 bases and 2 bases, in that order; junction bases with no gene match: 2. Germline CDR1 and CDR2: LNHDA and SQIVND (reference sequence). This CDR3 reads CASRDRGGNQPQHF. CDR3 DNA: TGTGCCAGTAGAGACAGGGGGGGCAATCAGCCCCAGCATTTT.